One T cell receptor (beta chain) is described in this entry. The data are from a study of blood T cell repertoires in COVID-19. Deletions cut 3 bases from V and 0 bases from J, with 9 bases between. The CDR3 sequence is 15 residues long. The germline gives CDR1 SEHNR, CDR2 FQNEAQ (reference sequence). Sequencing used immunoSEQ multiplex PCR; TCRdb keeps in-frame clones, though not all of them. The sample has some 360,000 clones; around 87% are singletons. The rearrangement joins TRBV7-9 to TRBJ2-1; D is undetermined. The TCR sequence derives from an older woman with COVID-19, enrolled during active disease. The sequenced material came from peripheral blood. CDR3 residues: CASSFPYSSYNEQFF. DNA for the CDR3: TGTGCCAGCAGCTTCCCTTATAGCTCCTACAATGAGCAGTTCTTC. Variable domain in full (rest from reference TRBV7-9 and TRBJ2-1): DTGVSQNPRHKITKRGQNVTFRCDPISEHNRLYWYRQTLGQGPEFLTYFQNEAQLEKSRLLSDRFSAERPKGSFSTLEIQRTEQGDSAMYLCASSFPYSSYNEQFFGPGTRLTVL.